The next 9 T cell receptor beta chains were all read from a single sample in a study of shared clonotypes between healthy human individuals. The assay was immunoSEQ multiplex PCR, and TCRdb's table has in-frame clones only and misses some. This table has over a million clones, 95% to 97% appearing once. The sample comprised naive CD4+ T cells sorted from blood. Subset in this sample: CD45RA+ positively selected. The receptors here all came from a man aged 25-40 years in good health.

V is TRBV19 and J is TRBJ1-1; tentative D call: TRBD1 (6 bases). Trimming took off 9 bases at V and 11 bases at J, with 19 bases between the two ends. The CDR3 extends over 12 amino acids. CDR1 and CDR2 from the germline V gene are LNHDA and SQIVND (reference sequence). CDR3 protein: CASSVPGHPAFF. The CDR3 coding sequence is TGTGCCAGCAGCGTCCCGGGACATCCCGCTTTCTTT.

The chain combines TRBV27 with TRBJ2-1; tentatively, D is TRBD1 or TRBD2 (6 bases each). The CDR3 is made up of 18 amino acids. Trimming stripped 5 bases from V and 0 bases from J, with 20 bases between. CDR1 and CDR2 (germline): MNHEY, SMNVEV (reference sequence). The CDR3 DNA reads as TGTGCCAGCAGTCCCCCGGGGGCAGCTTCGAGCTCCTACAATGAGCAGTTCTTC. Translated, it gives CASSPPGAASSSYNEQFF.

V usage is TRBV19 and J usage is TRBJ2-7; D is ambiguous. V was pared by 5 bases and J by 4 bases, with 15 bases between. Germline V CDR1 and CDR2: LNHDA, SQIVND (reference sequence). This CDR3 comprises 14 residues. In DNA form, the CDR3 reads TGTGCCAGTAGTTTGGACCGATGGTCTTACGAGCAGTACTTC. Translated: CASSLDRWSYEQYF.

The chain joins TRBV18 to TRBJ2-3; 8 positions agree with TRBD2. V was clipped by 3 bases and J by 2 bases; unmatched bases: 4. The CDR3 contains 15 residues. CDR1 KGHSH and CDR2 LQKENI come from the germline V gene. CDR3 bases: TGTGCCAGCTCACCGGGACTAGTCGCCACAGATACGCAGTATTTT. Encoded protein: CASSPGLVATDTQYF.

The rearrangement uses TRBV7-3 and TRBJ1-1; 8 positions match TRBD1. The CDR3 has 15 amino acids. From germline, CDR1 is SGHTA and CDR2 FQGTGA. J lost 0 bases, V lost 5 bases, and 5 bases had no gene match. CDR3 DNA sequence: TGTGCCAGCAGCCGACAGGGGACGGTGAACACTGAAGCTTTCTTT. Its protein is CASSRQGTVNTEAFF.

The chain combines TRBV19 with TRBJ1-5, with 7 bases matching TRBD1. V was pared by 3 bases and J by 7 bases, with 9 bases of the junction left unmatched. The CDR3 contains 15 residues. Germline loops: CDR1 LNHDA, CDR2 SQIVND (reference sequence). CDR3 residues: CASSIVVRGWQPQHF. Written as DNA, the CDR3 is TGTGCCAGTAGTATTGTCGTCAGGGGGTGGCAGCCCCAGCATTTT.

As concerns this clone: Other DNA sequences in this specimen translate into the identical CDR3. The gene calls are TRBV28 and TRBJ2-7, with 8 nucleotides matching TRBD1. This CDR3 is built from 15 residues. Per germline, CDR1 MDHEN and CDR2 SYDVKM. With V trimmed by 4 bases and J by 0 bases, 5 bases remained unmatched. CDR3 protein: CASSSQGAPSYEQYF. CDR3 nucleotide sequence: TGTGCCAGCAGTTCGCAGGGGGCCCCCTCCTACGAGCAGTACTTC.

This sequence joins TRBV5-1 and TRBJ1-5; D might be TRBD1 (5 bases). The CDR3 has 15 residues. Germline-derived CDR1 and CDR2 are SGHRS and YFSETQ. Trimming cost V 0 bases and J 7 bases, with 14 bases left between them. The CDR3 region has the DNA TGCGCCAGCAGCTTGGATTCGGGGGAGAGGCAGCCCCAGCATTTT. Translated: CASSLDSGERQPQHF.

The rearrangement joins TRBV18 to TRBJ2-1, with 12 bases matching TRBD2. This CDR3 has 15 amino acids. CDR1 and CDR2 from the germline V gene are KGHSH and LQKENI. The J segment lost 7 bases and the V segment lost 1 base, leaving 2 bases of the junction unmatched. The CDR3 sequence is CASSPQTSGGNEQFF. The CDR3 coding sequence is TGTGCCAGCTCACCACAGACTAGCGGGGGAAATGAGCAGTTCTTC.